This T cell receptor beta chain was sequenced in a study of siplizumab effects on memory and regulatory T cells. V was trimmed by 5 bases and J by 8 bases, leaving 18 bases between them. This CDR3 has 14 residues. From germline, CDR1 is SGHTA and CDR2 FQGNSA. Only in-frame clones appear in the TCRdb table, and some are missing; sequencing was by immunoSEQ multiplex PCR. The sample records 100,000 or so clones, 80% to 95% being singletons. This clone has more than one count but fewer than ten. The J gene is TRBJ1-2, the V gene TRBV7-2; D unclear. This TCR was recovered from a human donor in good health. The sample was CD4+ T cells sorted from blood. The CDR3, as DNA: TGTGCCAGCAGCCAGCAAAAGACCTACCGAGGCTACACCTTC. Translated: CASSQQKTYRGYTF.